Listed below are T cell receptor beta chains from one sample, sequenced in a study of naive and memory T cell subsets. TCRdb recomputed calls from the UMI-ligation and nested PCR reads with MiXCR, one row per CDR3 protein. The repertoire consists of some 150,000 distinct CDR3 sequences, with over 15% occurring once and the leading ten covering 0.14% to 0.15%. The sequencing input was naive CD4+ T cells from blood. Every receptor here comes from a human donor in good health. Each CDR3 is given with its conserved first and last residue. D genes are given only for firm matches. Where a row states a size, it is once, few, many or the class of an expanded clone; other rows omit it.

TRBD2	TRBV14	many	TRBJ2-1	TGTGCCAGCAGCCAAGAATTACTAGCGCGGAACAATGAGCAGTTCTTC	CASSQELLARNNEQFF
TRBD2	TRBV12-3/TRBV12-4	few	TRBJ2-1	TGTGCCAGCAGTTTCGGCGGGAGGGCGGGTGAGCAGTTCTTC	CASSFGGRAGEQFF
NA	TRBV29-1	few	TRBJ2-2	TGCAGCGTTGTTACCGGACTAACGAACACCGGGGAGCTGTTTTTT	CSVVTGLTNTGELFF
TRBD1	TRBV28	NA	TRBJ2-5	TGTGCCACCTGGGGACAGCCTAAAGAGACCCAGTACTTC	CATWGQPKETQYF
TRBD2	TRBV7-9	NA	TRBJ2-3	TGTGCCAGCAGCGTGGGACTAGCGGGCACAGATACGCAGTATTTT	CASSVGLAGTDTQYF
NA	TRBV18	many	TRBJ1-1	TGTGCCAGCTCACCGGGCACTGAAGCTTTCTTT	CASSPGTEAFF
NA	TRBV12-3/TRBV12-4	NA	TRBJ1-2	TGTGCCAGCAGTTTAGCGGACGGGACTTATGGCTACACCTTC	CASSLADGTYGYTF
TRBD1	TRBV18	many	TRBJ2-1	TGTGCCAGCTCACGAGGACAGGGGGCATCGGATGAGCAGTTCTTC	CASSRGQGASDEQFF
NA	TRBV29-1	once	TRBJ1-1	TGCAGCGTTGTCCAGGGGAACACTGAAGCTTTCTTT	CSVVQGNTEAFF
NA	TRBV2	few	TRBJ1-4	TGTGCCAGCAGTGCGACAGGCATGTGGGATGAAAAACTGTTTTTT	CASSATGMWDEKLFF
TRBD2	TRBV9	few	TRBJ2-7	TGTGCCAGCAGCGGACTAGCGGGAGGTAACGAGCAGTACTTC	CASSGLAGGNEQYF
NA	TRBV4-1	few	TRBJ1-3	TGCGCCAGCAGCCAGGCCCCCGGGCAGTACGGTAATGCTGGAAACACCATATATTTT	CASSQAPGQYGNAGNTIYF
TRBD2	TRBV11-2	NA	TRBJ2-7	TGTGCCAGCAGCTTAATGGGGACTAGTGCGTACGAGCAGTACTTC	CASSLMGTSAYEQYF
TRBD2	TRBV20-1	NA	TRBJ2-3	TGCAGTGCACCCAGTGCTAGCGGGAGGAGGACAGATACGCAGTATTTT	CSAPSASGRRTDTQYF
TRBD2	TRBV5-4	NA	TRBJ2-1	TGTGCCAGCAGTCCTACTAGCGGGGGGGCCTACAATGAGCAGTTCTTC	CASSPTSGGAYNEQFF
TRBD2	TRBV18	few	TRBJ2-3	TGTGCCAGCTCAGAACGACTAGCGGGAGAAGATACGCAGTATTTT	CASSERLAGEDTQYF
NA	TRBV6-5	many	TRBJ2-3	TGTGCCAGCAGTTACTCCGCCCGCACAGATACGCAGTATTTT	CASSYSARTDTQYF
NA	TRBV28	NA	TRBJ2-7	TGTGCCAGCACCGGACAGACAGTAACCTACGAGCAGTACTTC	CASTGQTVTYEQYF
NA	TRBV12-3/TRBV12-4	NA	TRBJ1-6	TGTGCCAGCGGGGGGGGCGGGAGCTCCTATAATTCACCCCTCCACTTT	CASGGGGSSYNSPLHF
NA	TRBV28	NA	TRBJ2-5	TGTGCCAGCACCATCGGCGGGGCGGTGGTCGGAGAGACCCAGTACTTC	CASTIGGAVVGETQYF
NA	TRBV20-1	once	TRBJ1-1	TGCAGTGCTAGAGAGCACGAGGGGTTGAGGACTGAAGCTTTCTTT	CSAREHEGLRTEAFF
NA	TRBV29-1	NA	TRBJ2-1	TGCAGCGTTGAAGTAGGGGCGGGGAGCTCCTACAATGAGCAGTTCTTC	CSVEVGAGSSYNEQFF
NA	TRBV20-1	few	TRBJ2-2	TGCAGTGTAAGGGGAACGGGCACCGGGGAGCTGTTTTTT	CSVRGTGTGELFF
TRBD1	TRBV4-1	NA	TRBJ1-6	TGCGCCAGCAGCCTCCGACAGGGGGATTCACCCCTCCACTTT	CASSLRQGDSPLHF
TRBD2	TRBV10-3	NA	TRBJ2-2	TGTGCCATACCTCTAGCGGGAGGGCCGATAAACACCGGGGAGCTGTTTTTT	CAIPLAGGPINTGELFF
TRBD1	TRBV7-8	NA	TRBJ2-7	TGTGCCAGCAGCTTAGAGGGACAGGGGTTCTACGAGCAGTACTTC	CASSLEGQGFYEQYF
TRBD2	TRBV18	many	TRBJ2-5	TGTGCCAGCTCACCAAGCCTAGCGGGAGGTCAAGAGACCCAGTACTTC	CASSPSLAGGQETQYF
TRBD2	TRBV20-1	few	TRBJ2-3	TGCAGTGCTACCGGGACTAGCGGCACAGATACGCAGTATTTT	CSATGTSGTDTQYF
NA	TRBV13	few	TRBJ2-5	TGTGCCAGCAGCTCTCTCTCGACTCCCGTATCGGAGACCCAGTACTTC	CASSSLSTPVSETQYF
TRBD1	TRBV10-3	few	TRBJ2-1	TGTGCCATCAGGGGGACAGCGACAAATGAGCAGTTCTTC	CAIRGTATNEQFF
TRBD1	TRBV5-4	NA	TRBJ1-4	TGTGCCAGCAGCGAACGGACAGGGTTCAATGAAAAACTGTTTTTT	CASSERTGFNEKLFF
NA	TRBV28	few	TRBJ1-1	TGTGCCAGCGGGACACCCCTTGAAGCTTTCTTT	CASGTPLEAFF
NA	TRBV9	many	TRBJ2-7	TGTGCCAGCAGCCTAACAGGCAACTCCTACGAGCAGTACTTC	CASSLTGNSYEQYF
TRBD2	TRBV20-1	NA	TRBJ2-1	TGCAGTGCTACGACTAGCGGGAGAATGGGTGAGCAGTTCTTC	CSATTSGRMGEQFF
NA	TRBV9	NA	TRBJ1-2	TGTGCCAGCAGCGAGGCTCCTGACACAGGGTCTTATGGCTACACCTTC	CASSEAPDTGSYGYTF
NA	TRBV28	NA	TRBJ1-2	TGTGCCAGCAGTTTAGGGAAGGGGCCAGCCGGATTC	CASSLGKGPAGF
NA	TRBV3-1	NA	TRBJ1-5	TGTGCCAGCAGCCAAGACAGTATGAGCAATCAGCCCCAGCATTTT	CASSQDSMSNQPQHF
TRBD1	TRBV2	few	TRBJ2-3	TGTGCCAGCAGCTGGTTCATCCCCGGACAGGGGGCCAGCACAGATACGCAGTATTTT	CASSWFIPGQGASTDTQYF
NA	TRBV6-4	NA	TRBJ1-1	TGTGCCAGCAACGAATGGGGGATGAACACTGAAGCTTTCTTT	CASNEWGMNTEAFF
TRBD1	TRBV6-1	NA	TRBJ2-7	TGTGCCAGCCCTACCGGGACAGGGGGTTCGTACGAGCAGTACTTC	CASPTGTGGSYEQYF
NA	TRBV7-2	NA	TRBJ2-3	TGTGCCAGCAGCCCGCATACAGATACGCAGTATTTT	CASSPHTDTQYF
NA	TRBV20-1	few	TRBJ1-5	TGCAGTGCTAGTTTAGGGGCCACTAGCAATCAGCCCCAGCATTTT	CSASLGATSNQPQHF
TRBD2	TRBV7-2	NA	TRBJ2-3	TGTGCCAGCAGCTTAGATAGCGGGAGTACAAGGACAGATACGCAGTATTTT	CASSLDSGSTRTDTQYF